This T cell receptor (beta chain) is drawn from a study of cytomegalovirus exposure and HLA in healthy donors. Use of 60 Vbeta and 13 Jbeta primers characterized the PCR. Libraries were prepared by immunoSEQ multiplex PCR; TCRdb keeps only in-frame clonotypes and omits some of them. The sample consists of some 150,000 clones, over 75% of them appearing once. V shed 8 bases, J shed 13 bases, and the junction held 6 bases outside the gene matches. Per the germline V gene, CDR1 is SGHNT and CDR2 is YENEEA. CDR3 size: 11 residues. Sequenced material: PBMCs. The chain couples TRBV11-3 to TRBJ2-5, with 11 bases that match TRBD1. The sequence was obtained from a male donor in good health and CMV-seronegative. The CDR3 sequence: CASGQGAVGYF. The CDR3 DNA follows: TGTGCCAGCGGACAGGGGGCCGTGGGGTACTTC.